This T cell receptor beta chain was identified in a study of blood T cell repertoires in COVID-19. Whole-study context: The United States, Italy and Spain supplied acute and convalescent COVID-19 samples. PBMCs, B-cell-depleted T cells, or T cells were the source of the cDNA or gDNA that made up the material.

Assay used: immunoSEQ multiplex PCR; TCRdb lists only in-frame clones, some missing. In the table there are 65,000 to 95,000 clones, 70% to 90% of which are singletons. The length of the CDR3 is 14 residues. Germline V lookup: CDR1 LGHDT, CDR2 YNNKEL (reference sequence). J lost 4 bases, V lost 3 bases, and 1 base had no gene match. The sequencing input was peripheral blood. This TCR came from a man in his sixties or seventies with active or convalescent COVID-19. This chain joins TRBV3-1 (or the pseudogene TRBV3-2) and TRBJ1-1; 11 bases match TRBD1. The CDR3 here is CASSQGQGGTEAFF. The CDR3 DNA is TGTGCCAGCAGCCAGGGACAGGGGGGCACTGAAGCTTTCTTT.